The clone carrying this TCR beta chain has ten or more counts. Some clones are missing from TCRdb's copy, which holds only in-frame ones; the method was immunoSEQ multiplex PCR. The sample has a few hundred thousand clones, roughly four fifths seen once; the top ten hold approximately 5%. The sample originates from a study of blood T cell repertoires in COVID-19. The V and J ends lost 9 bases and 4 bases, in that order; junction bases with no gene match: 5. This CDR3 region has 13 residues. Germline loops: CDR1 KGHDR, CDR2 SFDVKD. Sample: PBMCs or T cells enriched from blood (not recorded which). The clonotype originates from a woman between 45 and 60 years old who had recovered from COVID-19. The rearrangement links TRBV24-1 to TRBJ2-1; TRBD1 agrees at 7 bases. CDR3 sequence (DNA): TGTGCCACCCGGGACAGCCGATACAATGAGCAGTTCTTC. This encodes CATRDSRYNEQFF.